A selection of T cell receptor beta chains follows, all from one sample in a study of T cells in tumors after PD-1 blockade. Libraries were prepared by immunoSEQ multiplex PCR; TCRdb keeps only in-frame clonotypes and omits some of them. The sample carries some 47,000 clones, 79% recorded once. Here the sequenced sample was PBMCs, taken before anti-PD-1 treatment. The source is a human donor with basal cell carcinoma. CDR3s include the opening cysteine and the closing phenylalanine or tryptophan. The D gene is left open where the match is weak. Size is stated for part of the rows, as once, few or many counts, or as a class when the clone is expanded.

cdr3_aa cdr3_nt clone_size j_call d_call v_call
CASSARTGGETQYF TGTGCCAGCAGCGCTAGGACAGGAGGAGAGACCCAGTACTTC NA TRBJ2-5 TRBD1 TRBV9
CASGAAGTGRGEKLFF TGTGCCAGCGGCGCCGCCGGGACAGGGAGGGGTGAAAAACTGTTTTTT once TRBJ1-4 TRBD1 TRBV25-1
CASSLDATRGRANVLTF TGTGCCAGCAGCTTAGATGCGACGAGGGGCCGGGCCAACGTCCTGACTTTC NA TRBJ2-6 NA TRBV11-3
CASRAPSYNSPLHF TGTGCCAGCAGGGCCCCATCCTATAATTCACCCCTCCACTTT NA TRBJ1-6 NA TRBV27
CASSSPVSRGRIGYTF TGCGCCAGCAGCTCCCCCGTCTCACGGGGGCGAATTGGCTACACCTTC once TRBJ1-2 NA TRBV5-1
CATSDLGGVETQYF TGTGCCACCAGTGATTTAGGCGGAGTGGAGACCCAGTACTTC NA TRBJ2-5 NA TRBV24-1
CASSFSGTIWDEQFF TGTGCTAGCAGCTTTAGCGGGACTATTTGGGATGAGCAGTTCTTC NA TRBJ2-1 TRBD2 TRBV7-7
CASSATGENSPLHF TGTGCCAGCAGCGCTACAGGGGAAAATTCACCCCTCCACTTT NA TRBJ1-6 TRBD1 TRBV9
CAISVDSSTYEQYF TGTGCCATCAGTGTGGACTCTAGCACCTACGAGCAGTACTTC medium-sized TRBJ2-7 NA TRBV10-3
CASSQDALAGAPGEQFF TGCGCCAGCAGCCAAGATGCCCTTGCGGGAGCTCCAGGTGAGCAGTTCTTC NA TRBJ2-1 TRBD2 TRBV4-1
CASLGGGYNSPLHF TGTGCCAGCCTTGGAGGGGGCTATAATTCACCCCTCCACTTT NA TRBJ1-6 NA TRBV6-5
CASSLQGGGYYEQYF TGTGCCAGCAGCCTACAGGGTGGGGGCTACTACGAGCAGTACTTC few TRBJ2-7 NA TRBV7-2
CSASQIQLPYEQYF TGCAGTGCTAGTCAAATTCAACTACCCTACGAGCAGTACTTC once TRBJ2-7 NA TRBV20-1
CASSQGTGPNYGYTF TGTGCCAGCAGCCAAGGGACAGGTCCTAACTATGGCTACACCTTC NA TRBJ1-2 TRBD1 TRBV3-1/TRBV3-2
CASSTDRIYEQYF TGCGCCAGCAGCACGGACAGAATCTACGAGCAGTACTTC NA TRBJ2-7 NA TRBV5-1
CASSMGWTVMNTEAFF TGTGCCAGTAGTATGGGGTGGACGGTCATGAACACTGAAGCTTTCTTT NA TRBJ1-1 NA TRBV19
CASGTGGLSSYEQYF TGTGCCAGCGGGACAGGGGGCCTTAGCTCCTACGAGCAGTACTTC NA TRBJ2-7 TRBD1 TRBV2
CSVDRAGAYYEQYF TGCAGCGTTGATCGAGCGGGGGCCTACTACGAGCAGTACTTC NA TRBJ2-7 TRBD2 TRBV29-1
CASSWPGSGEQFF TGTGCCAGCAGCTGGCCGGGGTCTGGTGAGCAGTTCTTC NA TRBJ2-1 NA TRBV5-4
CASSQEPGGDYYEQYF TGCGCCAGCAGCCAAGAACCCGGGGGCGATTACTACGAGCAGTACTTC NA TRBJ2-7 NA TRBV4-1
CASSVGNGNYGYTF TGTGCCAGCAGCGTAGGAAACGGGAACTATGGCTACACCTTC NA TRBJ1-2 NA TRBV9
CASSLTSGGTSGANVLTF TGTGCCAGCAGCTTAACTAGCGGGGGGACTTCTGGGGCCAACGTCCTGACTTTC NA TRBJ2-6 TRBD2 TRBV11-3
CASSFGRGGWQETQYF TGTGCCAGCAGCTTTGGGAGGGGCGGATGGCAAGAGACCCAGTACTTC NA TRBJ2-5 TRBD2 TRBV5-6
CASSLSWGSGRLAGVWYEQYF TGTGCCAGCAGTTTATCTTGGGGGAGTGGTAGACTAGCGGGAGTCTGGTACGAGCAGTACTTC NA TRBJ2-7 TRBD2 TRBV27
CASSQPLAGSQYEQYF TGTGCCAGCAGCCAACCACTAGCGGGAAGTCAGTACGAGCAGTACTTC few TRBJ2-7 TRBD2 TRBV3-1/TRBV3-2
CASSLGLAGLSSYNEQFF TGCGCCAGCAGCTTGGGACTAGCGGGCTTGAGCTCCTACAATGAGCAGTTCTTC NA TRBJ2-1 TRBD2 TRBV5-1
CASSDYEQYF TGCGCCAGCAGTGACTACGAGCAGTACTTC NA TRBJ2-7 NA TRBV10-2